Listed here are 21 T cell receptor beta chains from one sample, sequenced in a study of T cell responses to AZD1222 COVID-19 vaccine. The table came from immunoSEQ multiplex PCR; TCRdb's copy has only in-frame clones and leaves some out. The table shows tens of thousands of clones, with 87% occurring only once. The starting material was peripheral blood, obtained on day 0 of AZD1222 vaccination. Source of these receptors: an adult in good health.

The chain recombines TRBV6-2 or TRBV6-3 with TRBJ1-6; D remains ambiguous. The V and J ends lost 2 bases and 0 bases respectively, with 8 bases between them. This CDR3 is built from 16 residues. Germline V CDR1 and CDR2: MNHEY, SVGEGT. Written as DNA, the CDR3 is TGTGCCAGCAGTTACACACAGAGCTCCTATAATTCACCCCTCCACTTT. This codes for CASSYTQSSYNSPLHF.

J is TRBJ1-2 and V is TRBV21-1. TRBV21-1 is reported as a pseudogene. CDR3 size: 12 residues. CDR3 sequence reads: CASYGANYGYTF. The CDR3 DNA follows: TGTGCCAGCTACGGAGCTAACTATGGCTACACCTTC.

This chain links TRBV9 with TRBJ2-3; D tentatively reads TRBD1 or TRBD2 (6 bases each). CDR1 and CDR2 from the germline V gene are SGDLS and YYNGEE. The CDR3 loop spans 13 amino acids. V lost 3 bases and J 5 bases, leaving 10 bases between the germline ends. Here the CDR3 DNA reads TGTGCCAGCAGCGGGGGGGCATTAGATACGCAGTATTTT. It codes for CASSGGALDTQYF.

The chain recombines TRBV11-2 with TRBJ1-2; no clear D gene. CDR1 and CDR2 from the germline V gene are SGHAT and FQNNGV. The V and J ends lost 3 bases and 8 bases respectively, with 22 bases between them. CDR3 length equals 16 residues. The CDR3 sequence: CASSFINGLPGNGYTF. CDR3 bases: TGTGCCAGCAGCTTCATTAACGGACTCCCCGGGAACGGCTACACCTTC.

In this sample, this clone turned up once. V is TRBV7-3 and J is TRBJ2-1, with 10 bases matching TRBD2. With V trimmed by 2 bases and J by 8 bases, 6 bases remained unmatched. CDR1 is SGHTA and CDR2 is FQGTGA in the germline V gene. This CDR3 spans 15 amino acids. The CDR3 region is CASSLESGGAHEQFF. The CDR3 DNA reads TGTGCCAGCAGCTTAGAGAGCGGGGGGGCCCATGAGCAGTTCTTC.

This clone was counted between two and nine times. The CDR3 region has the DNA TGTGCCAGCAGCTCCGGGGTGTGGCCCTACGAGCAGTACTTC. Translated, it gives CASSSGVWPYEQYF. The chain carries TRBV7-3 and TRBJ2-7, with D perhaps TRBD2 (5 bases). CDR1 and CDR2 from the germline V gene are SGHTA and FQGTGA. The ends were cut back, 4 bases at V and 2 bases at J, with 12 bases in the middle. This CDR3 has 14 residues.

The chain is built from TRBV30 and TRBJ2-1; D tentatively fits TRBD1 or TRBD2 (8 bases each). The V gene's germline CDR1 is GTSNPN and CDR2 SVGIG (reference sequence). The CDR3 is made up of 17 amino acids. Between the trimmed V and J ends, which lost 3 bases and 6 bases, there was a span of 24 bases. CDR3 DNA sequence: TGTGCCTGGAGGAAGACAGGGGCCGCGGGGGGAAGCAATGAGCAGTTCTTC. Translation: CAWRKTGAAGGSNEQFF.

The chain recombines TRBV18 with TRBJ1-5, with no clear D. The germline gives CDR1 KGHSH, CDR2 LQKENI. This CDR3 comprises 14 residues. Trimming took 4 bases from V and 4 from J, leaving 11 bases between them. In DNA, the CDR3 is TGTGCCAGCTCACTGGACCTAGAGAATCAGCCCCAGCATTTT. Amino acids: CASSLDLENQPQHF.

The chain employs TRBV30 and TRBJ1-4, with 9 bases aligning to TRBD1. This CDR3 is built from 13 residues. Losses at the gene ends were 5 bases for V and 5 bases for J; bases not matched to a gene: 3. Germline CDR1 is GTSNPN and CDR2 is SVGIG (reference sequence). CDR3 nucleotides: TGTGCCTGGGGGACAGGGCTGAATGAAAAACTGTTTTTT. As protein: CAWGTGLNEKLFF.

The CDR3 spells CASSRPDGLRGGYTF. The CDR3 DNA reads as TGTGCCAGCAGCCGACCCGACGGATTGCGAGGGGGCTACACCTTC. The chain is built from TRBV3-1 (or the pseudogene TRBV3-2) and TRBJ1-2; D not certain. The ends were cut back, 4 bases at V and 8 bases at J, with 20 bases in the middle. There are 15 residues in the CDR3. Germline V lookup: CDR1 LGHDT, CDR2 YNNKEL (reference sequence).

This sequence joins TRBV6-2 or TRBV6-3 and TRBJ2-7, with D unclear. The germline V gene encodes CDR1 MNHEY and CDR2 SVGEGT. The CDR3 extends over 11 amino acids. V gave up 5 bases and J gave up 7 bases, with 9 bases separating them. DNA for the CDR3: TGTGCCAGCAGTGGCCTCGGTGAGCAGTACTTC. Its translation is CASSGLGEQYF.

The chain uses TRBV28 and TRBJ1-1; D gene unclear. Germline CDR1 and CDR2: MDHEN and SYDVKM. Trimming removed 4 bases from V and 0 bases from J, with 15 bases in between. The CDR3 spans 16 residues. CDR3 bases: TGTGCCAGCAGTTCTCTATGGGGTGGGATGAACACTGAAGCTTTCTTT. This translates into CASSSLWGGMNTEAFF.

In its sample, this clone was seen a few times. The chain employs TRBV2 and TRBJ1-1; D gene unclear. This CDR3 spans 14 amino acids. Germline assignment: CDR1 SNHLY and CDR2 FYNNEI. Trimming took 8 bases from V and 2 from J, leaving 15 bases between them. The CDR3 nucleotides are TGTGCCAGCTCAAAAGGCGGTCCAAACACTGAAGCTTTCTTT. Translated, it gives CASSKGGPNTEAFF.

The rearrangement joins TRBV9 to TRBJ1-2; possibly TRBD1 for D (6 bases). CDR3 size: 12 residues. Germline CDR1 and CDR2: SGDLS and YYNGEE. V was cut by 2 bases and J by 8 bases, with 10 bases left in between. The CDR3 sequence: CASSVGTRGYTF. The CDR3 coding sequence is TGTGCCAGCAGCGTCGGGACACGAGGCTACACCTTC.

This clone is a singleton in its sample. The chain employs TRBV5-6 and TRBJ2-7; D possibly corresponds to TRBD1 (6 bases). CDR1 and CDR2 from the germline V gene are SGHDT and YYEEEE. Trimming removed 2 bases from V and 3 bases from J, with 9 bases in between. There are 13 residues in the CDR3. The CDR3 DNA follows: TGTGCCAGCAGCTTACAGGGAGTCTACGAGCAGTACTTC. This gives the protein CASSLQGVYEQYF.

The V gene is TRBV12-5, the J gene TRBJ2-7, with 8 nucleotides matching TRBD2. The germline CDR1 and CDR2 sequences are LGHNT and FRNRAP. The CDR3 extends over 15 amino acids. The V segment lost 1 base and the J segment 2 bases; nucleotides outside the gene matches: 4. The CDR3 DNA is TGTGCTAGTGGTTTGGGGGCGGGACTAGCCTACGAGCAGTACTTC. Translating it yields CASGLGAGLAYEQYF.

The V and J genes are TRBV19 and TRBJ1-2; D not certain. V lost 5 bases to trimming and J lost 3 bases, with 7 bases between them. CDR1 is LNHDA, CDR2 SQIVND, per germline (reference sequence). The CDR3 has 12 residues. The CDR3 loop reads CASSLLDYGYTF. The CDR3 DNA reads TGTGCCAGTAGTCTTCTGGACTATGGCTACACCTTC.

This chain links TRBV5-1 with TRBJ1-2, with TRBD1 as a possible D gene (5 bases). Germline CDR1 SGHRS, CDR2 YFSETQ. CDR3 size: 15 residues. Trimming took off 2 bases at V and 2 bases at J, with 13 bases between the two ends. In nucleotides, the CDR3 is TGCGCCAGCAGCTTAGGCGGGACTGGCAACTATGGCTACACCTTC. It encodes CASSLGGTGNYGYTF.

This clone has only one observation. The CDR3 region is CASSREPGQANSPLHF. The DNA for the CDR3 is TGCGCCAGCAGCCGAGAACCGGGACAGGCCAATTCACCCCTCCACTTT. J is TRBJ1-6 and V is TRBV4-3; 8 positions match TRBD1. J gave up 7 bases and V 4 bases, and 9 bases lay outside the gene matches. Germline V gives CDR1 LGHNA, CDR2 YSLEER. This CDR3 is built from 16 residues.

This clone was detected a few times. This chain joins TRBV7-3 and TRBJ1-1; 9 bases are shared with TRBD1. Germline-derived CDR1 and CDR2 are SGHTA and FQGTGA. The CDR3 sequence is 15 residues long. With 5 bases clipped from V and 1 base from J, the junction kept 5 bases outside the gene matches. The DNA for the CDR3 is TGTGCCAGCAGCACGACACAGGGGGCGAACACTGAAGCTTTCTTT. It specifies CASSTTQGANTEAFF.

The gene calls are TRBV7-9 and TRBJ1-5, with D maybe TRBD1 (5 bases). Germline V gene lookup returns CDR1 SEHNR and CDR2 FQNEAQ (reference sequence). This CDR3 is built from 14 residues. V gave up 4 bases and J gave up 9 bases, with 16 bases separating them. The CDR3 DNA reads TGTGCCAGCAGCTCCTCTGGGGGGAGGTCGCCCCAGCATTTT. Encoded protein: CASSSSGGRSPQHF.